Following are 22 T cell receptor beta chains from one sample sequenced in a study of CD8+CD57+ T cells in acquired aplastic anemia. CDR3 and TCR beta VDJ profiling relied on a genomic DNA template. MiXCR, run by TCRdb on the reads, gives a single entry per CDR3 protein. The sample yields 62,000 or so distinct CDR3 sequences, around 50% seen once. The source material was sorted CD4+, CD8+, or CD8+CD57+ T cells (not recorded which) from PBMCs. Every receptor here comes from a human donor in good health, serving as a control.

This clonotype appeared many times. The J gene is TRBJ1-6, the V gene TRBV4-1; TRBD1 matches 7 bases. The germline V gene encodes CDR1 MGHRA and CDR2 YSYEKL. The CDR3 consists of 16 residues. The ends lost 1 base at V and 5 bases at J; junction bases unmatched: 5. The CDR3 nucleotides read TGCGCCAGCAGCCAAGTTGCAGGGGGGGATAATTCACCCCTCCACTTT. Translation: CASSQVAGGDNSPLHF.

This chain uses TRBV7-2 with TRBJ1-2; 7 nucleotides agree with TRBD1. Germline V lookup: CDR1 SGHTA, CDR2 FQGNSA. CDR3 length equals 14 residues. V was pared by 4 bases and J by 4 bases, with 6 bases of the junction left unmatched. The CDR3 protein is CASSSTGDGYGYTF. CDR3 sequence (DNA): TGTGCCAGCAGCTCAACAGGGGACGGCTATGGCTACACCTTC.

CDR3 region: CSVDWAQTGITEAFF. CDR3 bases: TGCAGCGTTGATTGGGCCCAAACAGGGATCACTGAAGCTTTCTTT. The rearrangement links TRBV29-1 to TRBJ1-1; D may be TRBD1 (6 bases). Germline V gives CDR1 SQVTM, CDR2 ANQGSEA. V was pared by 3 bases and J by 4 bases, with 18 bases between. There are 15 residues in the CDR3. The full variable domain, in which reference TRBV29-1 and TRBJ1-1 provide the parts outside the CDR3, is SAVISQKPSRDICQRGTSLTIQCQVDSQVTMMFWYRQQPGQSLTLIATANQGSEATYESGFVIDKFPISRPNLTFSTLTVSNMSPEDSSIYLCSVDWAQTGITEAFFGQGTRLTVV.

V gene TRBV7-6 combines with J gene TRBJ1-1; TRBD1 is a possible D gene (6 bases). V was cut by 11 bases and J by 4 bases, with 11 bases left in between. The CDR3 consists of 11 residues. The germline V gene encodes CDR1 SGHVS and CDR2 FNYEAQ. This chain's CDR3 is CADRLGTEAFF. The CDR3 DNA sequence: TGTGCCGACAGGTTGGGCACTGAAGCTTTCTTT.

In regard to this clonotype: The CDR3 does not close with the conserved phenylalanine or tryptophan, likely indicating a read error. The chain is built from TRBV2 and TRBJ2-7, with D hard to call. This CDR3 has 14 residues. The germline V gene encodes CDR1 SNHLY and CDR2 FYNNEI. V was pared by 5 bases and J by 2 bases, with 13 bases between. In DNA, the CDR3 is TGTGCCAGCAGTACCCTTTGGGCGACCTACGAGCAGTACCTC. Its translation: CASSTLWATYEQYL.

This clonotype showed up just a few times. This clone may be a read error of a much larger clone one base away. The rearrangement links TRBV12-3 or TRBV12-4 to TRBJ2-4, with 10 positions matching TRBD1. The CDR3 consists of 17 residues. The CDR3 spells CASSSMGTGVAKDIQYF. The CDR3 DNA sequence: TGTGCCAGCAGTTCGATGGGGACAGGGGTAGCCAAAGACATTCAGTACTTC.

Comments on this clonotype: One junction end disagrees with the germline gene, perhaps due to a read error. This sequence joins TRBV2 and TRBJ1-5; D gene ambiguous. CDR1 and CDR2 (germline): SNHLY, FYNNEI. The CDR3 is made up of 8 amino acids. CDR3 in amino acids: CASRRQRF. In DNA form, the CDR3 reads TGTGCCAGCAGGCGCCAGCGTTTT.

The genes are TRBV4-2 and TRBJ2-1; D call uncertain. This CDR3 has 13 residues. Germline lookup yields CDR1 LGHNA and CDR2 YNFKEQ. V was clipped by 1 base and J by 8 bases, with 9 bases between them. In DNA form, the CDR3 reads TGTGCCAGCAGCCAAGGTTCCTCGGATGAGCAGTTCTTC. It yields the protein CASSQGSSDEQFF.

In this sample, this clonotype turned up many times. This chain links TRBV4-1 with TRBJ2-7, with 7 bases identical to TRBD1. V trimming: 1 base; J trimming: 3 bases; junction bases outside the gene matches: 9. The CDR3 length is 16 residues. The germline V gene has CDR1 MGHRA and CDR2 YSYEKL. As DNA, the CDR3 is TGCGCCAGCAGCCAAGGGAGGACAGGAGCCTTCTACGAGCAGTACTTC. Protein: CASSQGRTGAFYEQYF.

This clonotype was observed a few times. The chain uses TRBV29-1 and TRBJ1-2; D gene uncertain. This CDR3 region has 14 residues. From germline, CDR1 is SQVTM and CDR2 ANQGSEA. V gave up 4 bases and J gave up 4 bases, with 16 bases separating them. CDR3 coding DNA: TGCAGCGTTGGGGAGGCCCCCGCTGGCTATGGCTACACCTTC. It codes for CSVGEAPAGYGYTF.

This chain connects TRBV6-4 to TRBJ2-3; D is ambiguous. The length of the CDR3 is 13 residues. The V and J ends lost 3 bases and 2 bases respectively, with 6 bases between them. CDR1 MRHNA and CDR2 SNTAGT come from the germline V gene. In DNA form, the CDR3 reads TGTGCCAGCAGTGAGGGTCCCACAGATACGCAGTATTTT. This translates into CASSEGPTDTQYF.

This rearrangement joins TRBV11-1 to TRBJ2-7, with 10 bases identical to TRBD2. CDR1 and CDR2 from the germline V gene are SGHAT and FQDESV (reference sequence). The junction had 13 bases not matched to a gene; V was cut back by 4 bases and J by 7 bases. The CDR3 runs to 16 residues. The CDR3 coding sequence is TGTGCCAGCAGCTATAGGACTAGCGGAAATGTAATGGAGCAGTACGTC. Protein sequence: CASSYRTSGNVMEQYV.

This clonotype was counted only a few times. The V call is TRBV24-1, the J call TRBJ1-2; D is perhaps TRBD1 (6 bases). The germline CDR1 and CDR2 sequences are KGHDR and SFDVKD. The CDR3 has 13 residues. The V gene lost 10 bases and the J gene lost 4 bases, with 15 bases spanning the gap. This chain's CDR3 is CATASWGAYGYTF. CDR3 nucleotide sequence: TGTGCCACGGCCAGTTGGGGGGCCTATGGCTACACCTTC.

This chain joins TRBV29-1 and TRBJ1-5; the D gene is possibly TRBD1 (5 bases). Germline CDR1 reads SQVTM; CDR2 reads ANQGSEA. V dropped 4 bases and J dropped 1 base, with 11 bases sitting between them. This CDR3 has 14 amino acids. For the CDR3, the DNA is TGCAGCGTTGGGATTGGGGGAAGCAATCAGCCCCAGCATTTT. It yields the protein CSVGIGGSNQPQHF.

Only a few counts were recorded for this clonotype. V usage is TRBV2 and J usage is TRBJ2-7, with 8 bases lining up with TRBD1. The CDR3 consists of 15 residues. Germline V gives CDR1 SNHLY, CDR2 FYNNEI. With 8 bases clipped from V and 0 bases from J, the junction kept 9 bases outside the gene matches. The CDR3: CASGMTGQVSYEQYF. The CDR3 nucleotides are TGTGCCAGCGGCATGACGGGACAGGTCTCCTACGAGCAGTACTTC.

The V call is TRBV5-1, the J call TRBJ2-3; D is possibly TRBD1 (6 bases). Germline assignment: CDR1 SGHRS and CDR2 YFSETQ. This CDR3 contains 13 residues. Trimming left V 3 bases short and J 3 bases short, with 8 bases between. The CDR3 coding sequence is TGCGCCAGCAGCTACGGACAGACAGATACGCAGTATTTT. Protein sequence: CASSYGQTDTQYF.

The J gene is TRBJ2-2, the V gene TRBV9; D ambiguous. This CDR3 is built from 14 residues. V was trimmed by 2 bases and J by 7 bases, leaving 12 bases between them. Germline CDR1 is SGDLS and CDR2 is YYNGEE. This chain's CDR3 is CASSVGALIGELFF. CDR3 nucleotide sequence: TGTGCCAGCAGCGTGGGCGCGCTGATCGGGGAGCTGTTTTTT.

V is TRBV25-1 and J is TRBJ1-2; D call uncertain. The CDR3 spans 13 residues. Germline CDR1 and CDR2: MGHDK and SYGVNS. V lost 1 base to trimming and J lost 2 bases, with 5 bases between them. CDR3 sequence: CASSELVNYGYTF. The CDR3 nucleotides are TGTGCCAGCAGTGAATTGGTGAACTATGGCTACACCTTC.

A note on this clonotype: The junction shows a germline mismatch at one end, possibly a read error. V usage is TRBV10-2 and J usage is TRBJ2-6; 10 bases map to TRBD2. This CDR3 is 13 amino acids long. Germline CDR1 and CDR2: WSHSY and SAAADI. CDR3 bases: TGCGCCATGCGAGCGGGGGGGGCCAACGTCCTGACCTTC. Translating it yields CAMRAGGANVLTF.

The chain recombines TRBV6-4 with TRBJ1-6; D may be TRBD1 (5 bases). With 4 bases removed from V and 7 bases from J, the gap between germline ends came to 11 bases. Germline CDR1 and CDR2: MRHNA and SNTAGT. The CDR3 is 14 residues long. CDR3 in DNA: TGTGCCAGCAGTGCTTCAGGGTTGAATTCACCCCTCCACTTT. Protein product: CASSASGLNSPLHF.

Many counts were recorded for this clonotype. CDR3 amino acids: CASSHEQGINYGYTF. The CDR3 nucleotides read TGTGCCAGCAGCCATGAACAGGGAATAAACTATGGCTACACCTTC. The chain has TRBV4-2 and TRBJ1-2; TRBD1 is a possible D gene (6 bases). Trimming shortened V by 3 bases and J by 2 bases, and 13 bases separated the two germline ends. The germline V gene encodes CDR1 LGHNA and CDR2 YNFKEQ. This CDR3 has 15 amino acids.

J is TRBJ2-1 and V is TRBV19, with D possibly matching TRBD2 (6 bases). This CDR3 has 13 residues. Trimming removed 11 bases from V and 13 bases from J, with 24 bases in between. Germline CDR1 and CDR2: LNHDA and SQIVND (reference sequence). CDR3 loop: CACSILGGEDQFF. CDR3 in DNA: TGTGCCTGCAGTATACTCGGAGGGGAGGATCAGTTCTTC.